This TCR beta chain was retrieved from a study of CD8 T cells in Susac syndrome. Broader study findings: The CD4+ T cell repertoires in Susac syndrome did not show any clonal expansion.

Sequencing of TCR beta, carried out with a high-throughput approach, was applied to CD8+ and CD4+ T cells from the blood. Negative isolation was applied to CD8+ and CD4+ T cells, and FACS enrichment was applied to TEMRA cells. It was with random hexamers that 0.5 to 1 ug RNA was reverse transcribed. A multiplex approach, immunoSEQ multiplex PCR, amplified TCR beta CDR3 across 54 Vbeta and 13 Jbeta. TCRdb re-called the immunoSEQ multiplex PCR reads with MiXCR, one entry per CDR3 protein. The profile shows some 96,000 distinct CDR3 sequences, roughly 94% of them singletons. CDR3 length: 13 amino acids. The J segment lost 13 bases and the V segment lost 1 base, leaving 10 bases of the junction unmatched. Germline V gene sequence: CDR1 GTSNPN, CDR2 SVGIG (reference sequence). In regard to this clonotype: Its specificity is unknown.

The sequence was collected from a human donor with Susac syndrome. The chain is built from TRBV30 and TRBJ1-2, with 9 bases aligning to TRBD1. Sequenced: CD4+ T cells from PBMCs. CDR3 nucleotides: TGTGCCTGGAGTGGAGAGGGAGGACAGGGGCTCACCTTC. This translates into CAWSGEGGQGLTF.